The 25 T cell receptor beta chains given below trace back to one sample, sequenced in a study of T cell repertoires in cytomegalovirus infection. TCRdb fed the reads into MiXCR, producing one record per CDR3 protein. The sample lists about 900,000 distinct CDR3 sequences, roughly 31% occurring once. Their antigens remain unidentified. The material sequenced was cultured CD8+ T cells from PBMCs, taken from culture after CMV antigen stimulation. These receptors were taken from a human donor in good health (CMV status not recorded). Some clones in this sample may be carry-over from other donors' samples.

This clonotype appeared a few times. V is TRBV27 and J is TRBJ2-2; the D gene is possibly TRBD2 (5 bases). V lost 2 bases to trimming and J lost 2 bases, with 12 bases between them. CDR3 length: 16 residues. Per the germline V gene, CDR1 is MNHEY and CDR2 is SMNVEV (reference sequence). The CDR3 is CASSLGLSENTGELFF. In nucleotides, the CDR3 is TGTGCCAGCAGTTTAGGACTGTCAGAAAACACCGGGGAGCTGTTTTTT.

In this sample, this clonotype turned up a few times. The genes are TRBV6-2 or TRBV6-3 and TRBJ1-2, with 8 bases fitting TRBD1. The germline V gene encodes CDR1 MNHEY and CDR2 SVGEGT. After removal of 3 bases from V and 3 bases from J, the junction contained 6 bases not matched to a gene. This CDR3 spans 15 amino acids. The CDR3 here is CASSYSDRADYGYTF. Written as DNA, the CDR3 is TGTGCCAGCAGTTATTCGGACAGGGCGGACTATGGCTACACCTTC.

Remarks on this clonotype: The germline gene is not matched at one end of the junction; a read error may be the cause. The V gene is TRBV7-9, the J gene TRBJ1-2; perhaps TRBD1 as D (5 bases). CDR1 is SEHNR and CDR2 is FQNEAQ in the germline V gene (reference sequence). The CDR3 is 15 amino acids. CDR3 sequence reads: CASTLAAGPGYGYTF. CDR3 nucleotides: TGTGCCAGCACCTTAGCGGCGGGGCCAGGCTATGGCTACACCTTC.

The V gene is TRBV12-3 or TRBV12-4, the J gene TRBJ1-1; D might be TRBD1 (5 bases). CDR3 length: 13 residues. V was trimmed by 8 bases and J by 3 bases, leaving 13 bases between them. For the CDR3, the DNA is TGTGCCAGCCGGGGGGAGTGGTACACTGAAGCTTTCTTT. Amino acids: CASRGEWYTEAFF.

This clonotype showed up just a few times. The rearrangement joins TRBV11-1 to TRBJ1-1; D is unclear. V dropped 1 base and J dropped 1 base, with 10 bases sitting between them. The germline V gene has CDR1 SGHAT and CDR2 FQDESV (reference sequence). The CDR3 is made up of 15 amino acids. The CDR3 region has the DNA TGTGCCAGCAGCTTAGTGGGCCCGGCGAACACTGAAGCTTTCTTT. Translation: CASSLVGPANTEAFF.

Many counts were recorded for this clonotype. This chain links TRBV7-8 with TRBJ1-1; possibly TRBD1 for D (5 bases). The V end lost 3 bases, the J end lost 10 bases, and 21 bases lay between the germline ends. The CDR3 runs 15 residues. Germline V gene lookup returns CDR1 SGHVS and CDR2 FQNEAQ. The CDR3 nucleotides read TGTGCCAGCAGCTTGGATATTGGGTCGTTCGGGGGAGCTTTCTTT. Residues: CASSLDIGSFGGAFF.

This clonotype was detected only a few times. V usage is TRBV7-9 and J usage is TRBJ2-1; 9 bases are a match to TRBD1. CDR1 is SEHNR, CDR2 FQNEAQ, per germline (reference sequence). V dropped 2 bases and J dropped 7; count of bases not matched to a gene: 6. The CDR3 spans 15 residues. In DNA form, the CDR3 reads TGTGCCAGCAGCTTACAACAGGGGGCTGGAAATGAGCAGTTCTTC. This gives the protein CASSLQQGAGNEQFF.

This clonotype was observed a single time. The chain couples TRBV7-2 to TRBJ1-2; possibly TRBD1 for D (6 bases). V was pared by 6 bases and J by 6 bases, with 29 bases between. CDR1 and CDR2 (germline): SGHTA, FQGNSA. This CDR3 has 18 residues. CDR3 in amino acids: CASSPWGNARDNGHGYTF. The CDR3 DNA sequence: TGTGCCAGCAGTCCATGGGGAAATGCGCGGGACAACGGTCATGGCTACACCTTC.

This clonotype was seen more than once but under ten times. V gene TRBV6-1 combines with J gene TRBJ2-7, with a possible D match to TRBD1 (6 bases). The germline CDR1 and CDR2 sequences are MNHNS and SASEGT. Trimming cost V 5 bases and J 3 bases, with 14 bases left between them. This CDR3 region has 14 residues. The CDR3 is CASSQEQGFYEQYV. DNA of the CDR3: TGTGCCAGCAGTCAAGAACAGGGTTTCTACGAGCAGTACGTC.

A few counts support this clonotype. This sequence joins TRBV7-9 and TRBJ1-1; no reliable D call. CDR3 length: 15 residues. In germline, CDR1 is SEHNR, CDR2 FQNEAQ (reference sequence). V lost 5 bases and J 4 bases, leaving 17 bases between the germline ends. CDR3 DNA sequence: TGTGCCAGCAGCCCTTTAGCAGGCCAAGGCACTGAAGCTTTCTTT. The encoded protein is CASSPLAGQGTEAFF.

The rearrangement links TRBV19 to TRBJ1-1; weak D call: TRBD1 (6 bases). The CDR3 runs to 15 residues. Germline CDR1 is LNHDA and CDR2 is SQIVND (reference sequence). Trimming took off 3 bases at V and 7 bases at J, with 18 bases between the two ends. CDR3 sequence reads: CASSMVPAGAFEAFF. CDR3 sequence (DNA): TGTGCCAGTAGTATGGTCCCCGCAGGGGCGTTTGAAGCTTTCTTT.

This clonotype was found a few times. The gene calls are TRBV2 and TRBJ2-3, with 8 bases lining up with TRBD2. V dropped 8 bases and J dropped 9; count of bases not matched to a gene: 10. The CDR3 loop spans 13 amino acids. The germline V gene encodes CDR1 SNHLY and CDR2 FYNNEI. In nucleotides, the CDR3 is TGTGCCAGCCTAGAACGGGGGGGGTGGACGCAGTATTTT. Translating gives CASLERGGWTQYF.

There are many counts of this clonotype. This chain's CDR3 is CASSLYMGDRGTEAFF. As DNA, the CDR3 is TGTGCCAGCAGTTTATATATGGGGGACAGGGGTACTGAAGCTTTCTTT. This chain links TRBV12-3 or TRBV12-4 with TRBJ1-1, with 10 bases matching TRBD1. J was trimmed by 5 bases and V by 2 bases; bases with no gene match: 8. CDR3 length: 16 amino acids.

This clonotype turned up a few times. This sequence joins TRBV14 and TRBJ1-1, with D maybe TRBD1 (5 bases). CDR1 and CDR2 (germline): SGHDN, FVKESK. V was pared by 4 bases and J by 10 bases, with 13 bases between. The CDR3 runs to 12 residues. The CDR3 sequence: CASSLGTVGAFF. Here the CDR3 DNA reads TGTGCCAGCAGCCTCGGGACGGTGGGAGCTTTCTTT.

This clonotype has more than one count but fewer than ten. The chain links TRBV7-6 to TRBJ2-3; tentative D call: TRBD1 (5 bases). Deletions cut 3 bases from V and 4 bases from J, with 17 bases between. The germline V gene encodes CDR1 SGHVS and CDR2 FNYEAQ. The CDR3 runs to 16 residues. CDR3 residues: CASSFLAPQGSDTQYF. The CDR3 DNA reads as TGTGCCAGCAGCTTTCTGGCTCCTCAGGGCTCAGATACGCAGTATTTT.

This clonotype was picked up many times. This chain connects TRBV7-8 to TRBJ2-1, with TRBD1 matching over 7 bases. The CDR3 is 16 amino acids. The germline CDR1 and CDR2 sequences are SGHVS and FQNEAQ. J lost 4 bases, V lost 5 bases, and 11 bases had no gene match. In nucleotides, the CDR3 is TGTGCCAGCAGCGCCGACCGGGCGGACAGGTACAATGAGCAGTTCTTC. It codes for CASSADRADRYNEQFF. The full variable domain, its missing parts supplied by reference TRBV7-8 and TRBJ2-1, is GAGVSQSPRYKVAKRGQDVALRCDPISGHVSLFWYQQALGQGPEFLTYFQNEAQLDKSGLPSDRFFAERPEGSVSTLKIQRTQQEDSAVYLCASSADRADRYNEQFFGPGTRLTVL.

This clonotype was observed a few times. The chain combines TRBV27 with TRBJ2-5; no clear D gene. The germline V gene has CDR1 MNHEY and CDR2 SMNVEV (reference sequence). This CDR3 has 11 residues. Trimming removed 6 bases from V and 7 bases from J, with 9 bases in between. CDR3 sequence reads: CASSEGWTQYF. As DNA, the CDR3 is TGTGCCAGCAGCGAAGGGTGGACCCAGTACTTC.

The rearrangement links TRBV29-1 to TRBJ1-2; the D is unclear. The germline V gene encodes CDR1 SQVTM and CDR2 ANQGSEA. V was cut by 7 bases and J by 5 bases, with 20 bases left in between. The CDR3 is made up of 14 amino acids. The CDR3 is CSALVVETLYGYTF. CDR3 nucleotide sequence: TGCAGCGCGCTGGTTGTGGAGACACTGTATGGCTACACCTTC.

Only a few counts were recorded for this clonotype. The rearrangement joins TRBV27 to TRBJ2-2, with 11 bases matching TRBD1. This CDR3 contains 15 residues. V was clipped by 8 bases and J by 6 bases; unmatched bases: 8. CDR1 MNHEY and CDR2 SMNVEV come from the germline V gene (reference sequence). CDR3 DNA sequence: TGTGCCAGCGGGGGGACAGGGGGAATCTCCGGGGAGCTGTTTTTT. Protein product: CASGGTGGISGELFF.

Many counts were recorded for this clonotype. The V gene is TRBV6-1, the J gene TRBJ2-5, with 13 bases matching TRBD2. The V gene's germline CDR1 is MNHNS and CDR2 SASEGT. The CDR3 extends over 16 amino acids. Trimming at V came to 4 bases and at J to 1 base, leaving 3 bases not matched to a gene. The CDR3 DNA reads TGTGCCAGCAGTGTGACTAGCGGGGGGATCCAAGAGACCCAGTACTTC. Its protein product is CASSVTSGGIQETQYF.

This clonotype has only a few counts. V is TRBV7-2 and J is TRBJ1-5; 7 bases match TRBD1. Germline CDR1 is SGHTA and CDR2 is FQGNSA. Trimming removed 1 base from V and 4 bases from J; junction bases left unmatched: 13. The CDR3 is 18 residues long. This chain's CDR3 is CASSLEQRGLTSNQPQHF. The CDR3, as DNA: TGTGCCAGCAGCTTAGAGCAGAGGGGGCTTACTTCGAATCAGCCCCAGCATTTT.

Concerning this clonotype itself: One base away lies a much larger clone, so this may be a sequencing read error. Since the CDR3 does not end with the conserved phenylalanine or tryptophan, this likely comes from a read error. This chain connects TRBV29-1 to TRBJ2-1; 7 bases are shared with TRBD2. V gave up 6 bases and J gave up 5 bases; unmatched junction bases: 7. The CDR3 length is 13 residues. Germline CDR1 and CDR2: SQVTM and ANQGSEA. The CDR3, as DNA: TGCAGCGTCGGACTAGTAATGGACAATGAGCAGTTCTTA. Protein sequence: CSVGLVMDNEQFL.

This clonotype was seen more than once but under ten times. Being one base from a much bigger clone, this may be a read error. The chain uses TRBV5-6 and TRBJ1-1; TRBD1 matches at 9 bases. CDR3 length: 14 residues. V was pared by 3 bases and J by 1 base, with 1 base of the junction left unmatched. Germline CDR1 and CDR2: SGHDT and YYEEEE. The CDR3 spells CASSWDRANTEAFF. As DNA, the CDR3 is TGTGCCAGCAGCTGGGACAGGGCGAACACTGAAGCTTTCTTT.

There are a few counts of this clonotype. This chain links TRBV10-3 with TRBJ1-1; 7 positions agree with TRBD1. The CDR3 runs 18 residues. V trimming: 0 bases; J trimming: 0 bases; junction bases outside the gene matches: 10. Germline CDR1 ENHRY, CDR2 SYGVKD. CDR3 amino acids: CAISESRGGTAMNTEAFF. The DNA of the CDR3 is TGTGCCATCAGTGAGTCGAGGGGCGGGACAGCCATGAACACTGAAGCTTTCTTT.

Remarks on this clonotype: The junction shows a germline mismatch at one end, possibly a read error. CDR3 in amino acids: CASSFTSNSEAFF. DNA for the CDR3: TGTGCCAGCAGTTTTACATCGAACTCTGAAGCTTTCTTT. The chain uses TRBV28 and TRBJ1-1; no reliable D call. Germline loops: CDR1 MDHEN, CDR2 SYDVKM. The CDR3 has 13 residues.